This TCR beta chain stems from a study of shared clonotypes between healthy human individuals. About the research overall: The donors, a couple of women and a few men, were aged 18 to 49. Each donor's CD8 memory used one plate, CD8 naive two, each CD4 subset three. General study findings and limits: About 5% of naive CD4 clonotypes were shared across several donors.

Sorted-subset replicate PCRs used roughly 220 ng DNA, tens of thousands of T cell genomes. Assay: immunoSEQ multiplex PCR; the TCRdb copy retains only in-frame clones and omits some. The sample has some 2,000,000 clones, approximately 94% seen once. V was clipped by 5 bases and J by 8 bases, with 16 bases between them. CDR3 size: 14 residues. The germline gives CDR1 LGHNT, CDR2 FRNRAP. Naive CD8 cells comprised CD45RO-negative, CCR7-positively selected cells, excluding terminally differentiated effector memory CD45RA+ cells. With regard to this clone: The antigen remains undetermined.

The receptor comes from a man aged 18-30 years in good health. The chain is built from TRBV12-5 and TRBJ2-1; tentative D call: TRBD2 (6 bases). The sample taken for sequencing was naive CD8+ T cells sorted from blood. This CDR3 reads CASGAGLFGHEQFF. The CDR3 bases are TGTGCTAGTGGTGCGGGACTTTTTGGGCATGAGCAGTTCTTC.